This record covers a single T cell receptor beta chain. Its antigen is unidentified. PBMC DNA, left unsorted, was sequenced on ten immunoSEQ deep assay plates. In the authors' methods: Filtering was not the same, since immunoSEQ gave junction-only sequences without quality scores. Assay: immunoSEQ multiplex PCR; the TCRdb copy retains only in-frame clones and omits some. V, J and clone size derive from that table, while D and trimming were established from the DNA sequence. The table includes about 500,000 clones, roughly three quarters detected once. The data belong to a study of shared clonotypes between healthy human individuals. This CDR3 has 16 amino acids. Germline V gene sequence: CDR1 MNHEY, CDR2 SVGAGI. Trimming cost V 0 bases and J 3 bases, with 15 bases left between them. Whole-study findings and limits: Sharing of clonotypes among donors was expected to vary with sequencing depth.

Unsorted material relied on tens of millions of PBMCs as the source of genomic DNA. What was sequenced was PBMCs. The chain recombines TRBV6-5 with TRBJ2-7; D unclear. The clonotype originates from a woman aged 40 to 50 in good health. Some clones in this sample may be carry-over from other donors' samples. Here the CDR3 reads CASSYSMTSFNYEQYF. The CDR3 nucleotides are TGTGCCAGCAGTTACTCGATGACAAGTTTTAACTACGAGCAGTACTTC.